Below are 19 T cell receptor beta chains sequenced from a single sample in a study of blood T cell repertoires in COVID-19. Method: immunoSEQ multiplex PCR; TCRdb's copy keeps in-frame clones and lacks some. There are almost 350,000 clones in the sample; approximately 91% occur only once, and over 1% lies in the top ten. What was sequenced was PBMCs or T cells enriched from blood (not recorded which). The receptors stem from a woman aged 25 to 39 who had been exposed to COVID-19.

CDR3 region: CASSFDRGLYGYTF. The CDR3 nucleotides are TGTGCCAGCAGTTTCGACAGGGGTCTCTATGGCTACACCTTC. The rearrangement joins TRBV6-5 to TRBJ1-2; 8 nucleotides agree with TRBD1. The CDR3 loop spans 14 amino acids. V gave up 4 bases and J gave up 4 bases; unmatched junction bases: 5. CDR1 MNHEY and CDR2 SVGAGI come from the germline V gene.

By frequency in the sample, this clone is medium-sized. J is TRBJ2-2 and V is TRBV9; the match to TRBD2 covers 8 bases. V was clipped by 3 bases and J by 0 bases; unmatched bases: 4. CDR1 is SGDLS and CDR2 is YYNGEE in the germline V gene. This CDR3 has 16 amino acids. The DNA of the CDR3 is TGTGCCAGCAGCGGAACTAGCGGTGCGAACACCGGGGAGCTGTTTTTT. Its translation: CASSGTSGANTGELFF.

The chain links TRBV12-2 to TRBJ2-2; TRBD2, as called in the table, went unchecked against the DNA. TRBV12-2 is described as a pseudogene. This CDR3 spans 19 amino acids. CDR3 bases: TGTGCAAGTCGCGAACGGGGACTAGCGGGAGGGACGAACACCGGGGAGCTGTTTTTT. It codes for CASRERGLAGGTNTGELFF.

The gene calls are TRBV24-1 and TRBJ2-1, with D possibly TRBD1 on 6 matching bases. This CDR3 region has 17 residues. Germline CDR1 KGHDR, CDR2 SFDVKD. Trimming removed 4 bases from V and 4 bases from J, with 19 bases in between. The CDR3 loop is CATSDHGQRRLYNEQFF. The DNA for the CDR3 is TGTGCCACCAGTGACCATGGACAGCGCCGTCTGTACAATGAGCAGTTCTTC.

J is TRBJ1-2 and V is TRBV10-2; 8 bases are shared with TRBD1. Germline loops: CDR1 WSHSY, CDR2 SAAADI. This CDR3 is 15 amino acids long. V dropped 0 bases and J dropped 8; count of bases not matched to a gene: 8. The CDR3 DNA sequence: TGCGCCAGCAGTGAGTCTGCGGACAGGGCAGGCGGCTACACCTTC. The encoded protein is CASSESADRAGGYTF.

The sample holds one count of this clone. The V gene is TRBV28, the J gene TRBJ2-7; tentatively, D is TRBD2 (7 bases). The CDR3 runs to 15 residues. Germline CDR1 reads MDHEN; CDR2 reads SYDVKM. With 3 bases removed from V and 4 bases from J, the gap between germline ends came to 16 bases. The CDR3 protein is CASSLGGRRGYEQYF. Written as DNA, the CDR3 is TGTGCCAGCAGTTTGGGGGGGCGCCGAGGATACGAGCAGTACTTC.

This clone was counted a single time. The chain recombines TRBV5-6 with TRBJ2-2; no reliable D call. Germline V gene lookup returns CDR1 SGHDT and CDR2 YYEEEE. V shed 1 base and J shed 6 bases, with 13 bases lying between them. This CDR3 has 15 residues. The CDR3 loop reads CASSLNPGFPGELFF. CDR3 bases: TGTGCCAGCAGCTTGAATCCCGGGTTCCCCGGGGAGCTGTTTTTT.

This chain uses TRBV24-1 with TRBJ2-7; 11 bases are a match to TRBD1. Germline trimming cut 3 bases from V and 1 base from J; bases unmatched to any gene: 10. This CDR3 is built from 18 residues. Per the germline V gene, CDR1 is KGHDR and CDR2 is SFDVKD. The DNA of the CDR3 is TGTGCCACCAGTGATCCCCGGAGTGGGGACAGGGGGTCCTACGAGCAGTACTTC. Residues: CATSDPRSGDRGSYEQYF.

The chain is built from TRBV19 and TRBJ1-2; the D is unclear. The CDR3 is 11 amino acids. Germline V gene lookup returns CDR1 LNHDA and CDR2 SQIVND (reference sequence). The V gene lost 8 bases and the J gene lost 4 bases, with 8 bases spanning the gap. This CDR3 reads CASRVRYGYTF. In nucleotides, the CDR3 is TGTGCCAGTCGTGTTCGCTATGGCTACACCTTC.

This rearrangement joins TRBV12-3 or TRBV12-4 to TRBJ1-4, with D tentatively TRBD1 (5 bases). The CDR3 runs 12 residues. Trimming stripped 3 bases from V and 7 bases from J, with 6 bases between. The CDR3 nucleotides are TGTGCCAGCAGTTTGGGGGGTGAAAAACTGTTTTTT. Its protein product is CASSLGGEKLFF.

The V call is TRBV7-8, the J call TRBJ1-2; D is unresolved. The CDR3 consists of 12 residues. The germline gives CDR1 SGHVS, CDR2 FQNEAQ. The germline V and J ends were trimmed by 2 bases and 7 bases, with 8 bases remaining between them. The CDR3 sequence is CASSLSEVGYTF. CDR3 DNA: TGTGCCAGCAGCTTATCTGAGGTTGGCTACACCTTC.

The chain employs TRBV29-1 and TRBJ1-1; TRBD1 agrees at 11 bases. Germline trimming cut 4 bases from V and 1 base from J; bases unmatched to any gene: 5. CDR3 length: 15 residues. The germline CDR1 and CDR2 sequences are SQVTM and ANQGSEA. The CDR3 loop reads CSVGHGTGGNTEAFF. The CDR3 DNA is TGCAGCGTTGGCCATGGGACAGGGGGGAACACTGAAGCTTTCTTT.

This chain connects TRBV28 to TRBJ1-2, with TRBD1 matching over 7 bases. V lost 7 bases, J lost 1 base, and 12 bases stayed unmatched. CDR3 size: 16 residues. Germline V gene lookup returns CDR1 MDHEN and CDR2 SYDVKM. Written as DNA, the CDR3 is TGTGCCAGCATCCCGGGACAGACCGAAGTTAACTATGGCTACACCTTC. It yields the protein CASIPGQTEVNYGYTF.

The rearrangement joins TRBV11-3 to TRBJ2-5; TRBD1 aligns across 9 bases. V gave up 4 bases and J gave up 5 bases; unmatched junction bases: 8. This CDR3 comprises 15 residues. Germline CDR1 is SGHNT and CDR2 is YENEEA. For the CDR3, the DNA is TGTGCCAGCAGCTCGAACAGGGGGCGCCGGGAGACCCAGTACTTC. Amino acids: CASSSNRGRRETQYF.

This chain's CDR3 is CASSRGTDTQYF. The CDR3 nucleotides are TGTGCCAGCAGCCGAGGAACAGATACGCAGTATTTT. The rearrangement uses TRBV7-3 and TRBJ2-3; D gene unclear. Germline-derived CDR1 and CDR2 are SGHTA and FQGTGA. The CDR3 has 12 amino acids. V gave up 5 bases and J gave up 3 bases, with 6 bases separating them.

This rearrangement joins TRBV11-2 to TRBJ1-6, with D tentatively TRBD1 (6 bases). Trimming left V 1 base short and J 8 bases short, with 6 bases between. This CDR3 is 13 amino acids long. The germline CDR1 and CDR2 sequences are SGHAT and FQNNGV. This CDR3 is CASSLAGDSPLHF. For the CDR3, the DNA is TGTGCCAGCAGCTTAGCAGGGGATTCACCCCTCCACTTT.

The V and J genes are TRBV11-2 and TRBJ1-2; 9 bases agree with TRBD1. The CDR3 covers 15 residues. Germline CDR1 reads SGHAT; CDR2 reads FQNNGV. V lost 5 bases and J lost 10; bases outside the gene matches: 14. The CDR3 DNA follows: TGTGCCAGCAGCCCTAGGGACAGGGTACGAAGTACCTACACCTTC. Protein: CASSPRDRVRSTYTF.

The rearrangement uses TRBV4-1 and TRBJ2-1, with 13 nucleotides matching TRBD2. From germline, CDR1 is MGHRA and CDR2 YSYEKL. The junction had 5 bases not matched to a gene; V was cut back by 2 bases and J by 4 bases. This CDR3 has 17 amino acids. The CDR3 loop reads CASSQIRTSGGYNEQFF. The CDR3 DNA follows: TGCGCCAGCAGCCAAATCCGGACTAGCGGGGGATACAATGAGCAGTTCTTC.

For the CDR3, the DNA is TGTGCCAGCTCACCACCAGGGGCGGGAGGGCCTCGCACAGATACGCAGTATTTT. Amino acid sequence: CASSPPGAGGPRTDTQYF. The chain joins TRBV18 to TRBJ2-3; 9 bases agree with TRBD2. Trimming removed 0 bases from V and 1 base from J; junction bases left unmatched: 8. The CDR3 spans 18 residues. Germline assignment: CDR1 KGHSH and CDR2 LQKENI.